These T cell receptor beta chains were read from a single sample in a study of blood T cell repertoires in COVID-19. Profiled with immunoSEQ multiplex PCR; TCRdb holds only in-frame clones, not every one. The repertoire includes 150,000 to 200,000 clones, around 83% of them detected once, and around 15% sits in the top ten. Sequenced material: PBMCs or T cells enriched from blood (not recorded which). The receptors originated from a man between 50 and 59 years old who had recovered from COVID-19. CDR3s include the opening cysteine and the closing phenylalanine or tryptophan. D genes are given only for firm matches. Expanded clones get a size class; other rows say once, few or many, or leave the size out.

j_call | d_call | clone_size | v_call | cdr3_nt | cdr3_aa
TRBJ1-5 | . | . | TRBV7-8 | TGTGCCAGCAGCTTCTTAGATCAGCCCCAGCATTTT | CASSFLDQPQHF
TRBJ2-5 | . | few | TRBV28 | TGTGCCAGCAGTTTACGGACTCTCGAGACCCAGTACTTC | CASSLRTLETQYF
TRBJ2-7 | TRBD2 | . | TRBV5-4 | TGTGCCAGCAGCTCACCTAGCGGGGGCCACTACGAGCAGTACTTC | CASSSPSGGHYEQYF
TRBJ1-2 | . | . | TRBV5-1 | TGCGCCAGCAGCCCCTTGAGTAACCTTTATGGCTACACCTTC | CASSPLSNLYGYTF
TRBJ1-1 | . | . | TRBV20-1 | TGCAGTGCTAGTAGACAGCGCGCTGAAGCTTTCTTT | CSASRQRAEAFF
TRBJ2-7 | TRBD2 | once | TRBV7-6 | TGTGCCAGCAGCCCATCTGGTAAGGGACTACATTACGCAAACGAGCAGTACTTC | CASSPSGKGLHYANEQYF
TRBJ2-7 | TRBD1 | . | TRBV2 | TGTGCCAGCAGTGGACGAAGTTCAGGGACAGGGTCCGGCTACGAGCAGTACTTC | CASSGRSSGTGSGYEQYF
TRBJ1-1 | TRBD1 | . | TRBV7-9 | TGTGCCAGCAGCCCTAGACAGGGCTCCCTTAACACTGAAGCTTTCTTT | CASSPRQGSLNTEAFF
TRBJ1-4 | . | . | TRBV4-1 | TGCGCCAGCAGCCAAGAAAGGGGCAGGGCTACAACTAATGAAAAACTGTTTTTT | CASSQERGRATTNEKLFF
TRBJ2-7 | . | . | TRBV6-4 | TGTGCCGGCAGTGCCGGACAGGGACTAGAGCAGTACTTC | CAGSAGQGLEQYF
TRBJ1-5 | . | . | TRBV19 | TGTGCCAGTAGAACCACGGGACAATACAATCAGCCCCAGCATTTT | CASRTTGQYNQPQHF
TRBJ1-1 | . | . | TRBV3-1/TRBV3-2 | TGTGCCAGCAAGCATTGGCGGGGGCAGGACACTGAAGCTTTCTTT | CASKHWRGQDTEAFF
TRBJ1-5 | . | few | TRBV30 | TGTGCCTGGACCTCACCGGGGGTTACCAATCAGCCCCAGCATTTT | CAWTSPGVTNQPQHF
TRBJ2-2 | TRBD2 | . | TRBV12-5 | TGTGCTAGTGGTTTGTTCTTAGCGGGGTACACCGGGGAGCTGTTTTTT | CASGLFLAGYTGELFF
TRBJ1-1 | TRBD1 | . | TRBV18 | TGTGCCAGCTCACCTGGACAGGGGGGATTGAACACTGAAGCTTTCTTT | CASSPGQGGLNTEAFF
TRBJ1-1 | . | few | TRBV28 | TGTGCCAGCACCGACTGGGGGACACAGAACACTGAAGCTTTCTTT | CASTDWGTQNTEAFF
TRBJ1-2 | . | . | TRBV29-1 | TGCAGCGTTGACGGGGTCGAAGCTAACTATGGCTACACCTTC | CSVDGVEANYGYTF
TRBJ1-1 | TRBD1 | . | TRBV3-1/TRBV3-2 | TGTGCCAGCAGCCTCAATCCGAGAACACGACAGGGAAACACTGAAGCTTTCTTT | CASSLNPRTRQGNTEAFF
TRBJ1-2 | TRBD1 | . | TRBV5-1 | TGCGCCAGCAGCTTGGACTGGACAGGGAATGGCTACACCTTC | CASSLDWTGNGYTF
TRBJ2-5 | TRBD1 | . | TRBV7-2 | TGTGCCAGCAGCAGGCAGGGGGCGCTGGAGACCCAGTACTTC | CASSRQGALETQYF
TRBJ2-5 | TRBD1 | . | TRBV18 | TGTGCCAGCTCACCAAGGACAGGGAAAGAGACCCAGTACTTC | CASSPRTGKETQYF
TRBJ1-1 | . | . | TRBV30 | TGTGCCTGGACCCTTGGGGGGGGCACTGAAGCTTTCTTT | CAWTLGGGTEAFF
TRBJ1-5 | TRBD1 | once | TRBV27 | TGTGCCAGCAGTCCGACAGGGGGTTTTCAGCCCCAGCATTTT | CASSPTGGFQPQHF
TRBJ1-4 | . | . | TRBV30 | TGTGCCTGGCAGCGATCAACTAATGAAAAACTGTTTTTT | CAWQRSTNEKLFF
TRBJ1-5 | . | . | TRBV6-2/TRBV6-3 | TGTGCCAGCAGTACAGGTCTCGTTAGCAATCAGCCCCAGCATTTT | CASSTGLVSNQPQHF
TRBJ2-2 | . | . | TRBV5-1 | TGCGCCAGCAGCCCAGCGGTAACGAACACCGGGGAGCTGTTTTTT | CASSPAVTNTGELFF
TRBJ1-2 | . | few | TRBV6-5 | TGTGCCAGCAGTTCGATCTGGACAGATGGCTACACCTTC | CASSSIWTDGYTF
TRBJ2-3 | TRBD2 | . | TRBV5-5 | TGTGCCAGCAGCAAACCGGGACTAGCGGGGGGCACAGATACGCAGTATTTT | CASSKPGLAGGTDTQYF
TRBJ2-3 | TRBD1 | . | TRBV12-5 | TGTGCTAGTGGCTACGGGACAGACACAGATACGCAGTATTTT | CASGYGTDTDTQYF
TRBJ1-2 | TRBD1 | . | TRBV19 | TGTGCCAGTAGGCCGGACAGGGTATTAAGCTACACCTTC | CASRPDRVLSYTF
TRBJ1-6 | . | . | TRBV5-1 | TGCGCCAGCAGCTCGGACAGTAGCTCCTATAATTCACCCCTCCACTTT | CASSSDSSSYNSPLHF
TRBJ1-3 | . | . | TRBV4-2 | TGTGCCAGCAGCCAAGATTTCGGGTCCTCTGGAAACACCATATATTTT | CASSQDFGSSGNTIYF
TRBJ2-7 | . | . | TRBV7-9 | TGTGCCACCGTGGCGGGGCCCAGCTCCTACGAGCAGTACTTC | CATVAGPSSYEQYF
TRBJ1-4 | . | few | TRBV30 | TGTGCCTCCCTGGGGCTCGCTGAAAAACTGTTTTTT | CASLGLAEKLFF
TRBJ2-2 | . | . | TRBV24-1 | TGTGCCACCAGTGATAGGGGTGGCGGGGAGCTGTTTTTT | CATSDRGGGELFF
TRBJ1-2 | . | . | TRBV2 | TGTGCCACGTACGGGCTCAGGGACTATGGCTACACCTTC | CATYGLRDYGYTF
TRBJ1-2 | . | . | TRBV7-9 | TGTGCCAGCAGCATAGCGGGGGGGTCGTTAAACTATGGCTACACCTTC | CASSIAGGSLNYGYTF
TRBJ1-6 | . | . | TRBV6-1 | TGTGCCAGCAGTGAGCAGGGCTATAATTCACCCCTCCACTTT | CASSEQGYNSPLHF
TRBJ2-7 | TRBD1 | . | TRBV28 | TGTGCCAGCAGTAAAGCGGCAGGGGGCGGCAAAACCTCAGGCTCCTACGAGCAGTACTTC | CASSKAAGGGKTSGSYEQYF
TRBJ1-1 | . | . | TRBV3-1/TRBV3-2 | TGTGCCAGCAGCCAAGGAGAGAACACTGAAGCTTTCTTT | CASSQGENTEAFF
TRBJ1-1 | . | . | TRBV5-1 | TGCGCCAGCAGCTTGGAAGGGGGCACTGAAGCTTTCTTT | CASSLEGGTEAFF
TRBJ1-5 | . | . | TRBV28 | TGTGCCAGCAGTTCTCCCCGGGGGAATCGGCCCCAGCATTTT | CASSSPRGNRPQHF
TRBJ2-1 | . | . | TRBV5-1 | TGCGCCAGCAGCTCCATGACAGGTGACAATGAGCAGTTCTTC | CASSSMTGDNEQFF
TRBJ2-3 | TRBD1 | . | TRBV10-1 | TGCGCCAGCAGTGAGTCGGGGACAGGGTTGGATACGCAGTATTTT | CASSESGTGLDTQYF
TRBJ1-3 | . | . | TRBV7-3 | TGTGCCAGCAGCTTAAACCCTCCTGGGACATCTGGAAACACCATATATTTT | CASSLNPPGTSGNTIYF
TRBJ2-2 | . | once | TRBV13 | TGTGCCAGCAGCCCCCCCCGCAGGGGCCCCCGGGACACCGGGGAGCTGTTTTTT | CASSPPRRGPRDTGELFF
TRBJ2-7 | TRBD1 | . | TRBV19 | TGTGCCAGTAGTCTTAGACCACAGGGGAGCTCCTACGAGCAGTACTTC | CASSLRPQGSSYEQYF
TRBJ1-3 | TRBD1 | . | TRBV3-1/TRBV3-2 | TGTGCCAGCAGCCAAGGCAGGGGGTACGGAAACACCATATATTTT | CASSQGRGYGNTIYF